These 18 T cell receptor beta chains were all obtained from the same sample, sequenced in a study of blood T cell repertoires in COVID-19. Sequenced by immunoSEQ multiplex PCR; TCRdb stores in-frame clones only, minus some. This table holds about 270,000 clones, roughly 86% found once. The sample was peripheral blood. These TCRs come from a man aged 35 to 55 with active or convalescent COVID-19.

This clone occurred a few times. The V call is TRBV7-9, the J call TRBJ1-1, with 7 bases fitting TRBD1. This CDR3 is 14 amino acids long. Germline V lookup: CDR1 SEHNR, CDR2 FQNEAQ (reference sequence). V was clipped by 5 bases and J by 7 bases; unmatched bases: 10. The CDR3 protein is CASSAVRDRHEAFF. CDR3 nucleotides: TGTGCCAGCAGCGCGGTCCGGGACAGACATGAAGCTTTCTTT.

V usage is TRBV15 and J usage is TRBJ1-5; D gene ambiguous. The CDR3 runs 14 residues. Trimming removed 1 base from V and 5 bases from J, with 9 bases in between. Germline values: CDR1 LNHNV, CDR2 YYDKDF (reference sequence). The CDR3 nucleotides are TGTGCCACCAGCAGAGTCCAAGGAGATCAGCCCCAGCATTTT. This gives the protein CATSRVQGDQPQHF.

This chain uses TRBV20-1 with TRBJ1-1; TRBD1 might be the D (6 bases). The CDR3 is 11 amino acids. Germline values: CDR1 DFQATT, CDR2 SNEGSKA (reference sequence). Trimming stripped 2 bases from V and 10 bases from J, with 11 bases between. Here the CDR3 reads CSARWRGPAFF. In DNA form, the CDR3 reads TGCAGTGCTAGATGGCGGGGGCCAGCTTTCTTT.

The CDR3 loop is CASSSVAQETQYF. The CDR3 coding sequence is TGTGCCAGCTCTAGCGTCGCTCAAGAGACCCAGTACTTC. V gene TRBV11-2 combines with J gene TRBJ2-5; maybe TRBD2 (6 bases). In germline, CDR1 is SGHAT, CDR2 FQNNGV. Between the trimmed V and J ends, which lost 8 bases and 2 bases, there was a span of 12 bases. The CDR3 consists of 13 residues.

The CDR3 DNA reads as TGTGCCAGCAGCTCCGCCGGGGGGGCTGGAAACACCATATATTTT. Translation gives CASSSAGGAGNTIYF. The genes are TRBV14 and TRBJ1-3, with D perhaps TRBD1 (5 bases). Trimming took off 5 bases at V and 2 bases at J, with 13 bases between the two ends. The CDR3 contains 15 residues. CDR1 and CDR2 from the germline V gene are SGHDN and FVKESK.

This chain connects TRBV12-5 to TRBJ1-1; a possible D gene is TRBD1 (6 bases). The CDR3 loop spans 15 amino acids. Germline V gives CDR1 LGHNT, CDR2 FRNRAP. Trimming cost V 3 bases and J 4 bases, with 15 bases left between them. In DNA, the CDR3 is TGTGCTAGTGGTTTCAGGGGAGAGATCGGCACTGAAGCTTTCTTT. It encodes CASGFRGEIGTEAFF.

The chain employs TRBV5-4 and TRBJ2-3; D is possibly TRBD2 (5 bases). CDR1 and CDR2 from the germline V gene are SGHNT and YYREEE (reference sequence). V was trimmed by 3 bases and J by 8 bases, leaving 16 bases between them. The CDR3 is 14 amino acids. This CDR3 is CASSSGAVLRTQYF. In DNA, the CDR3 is TGTGCCAGCAGCTCAGGAGCGGTCCTTCGTACGCAGTATTTT.

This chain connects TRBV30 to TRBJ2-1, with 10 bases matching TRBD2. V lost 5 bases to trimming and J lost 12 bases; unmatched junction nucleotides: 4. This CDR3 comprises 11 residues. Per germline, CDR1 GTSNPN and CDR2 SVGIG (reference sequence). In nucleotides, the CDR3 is TGTGCCTGGGACATAGCGGGGGGGCAGTTCTTC. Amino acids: CAWDIAGGQFF.

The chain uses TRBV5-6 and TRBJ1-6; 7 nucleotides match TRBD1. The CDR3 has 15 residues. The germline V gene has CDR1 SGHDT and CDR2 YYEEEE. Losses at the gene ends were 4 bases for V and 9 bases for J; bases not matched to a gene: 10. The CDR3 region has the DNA TGTGCCAGCAGCCCGCGACAGGGAATTAGTTCACCCCTCCACTTT. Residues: CASSPRQGISSPLHF.

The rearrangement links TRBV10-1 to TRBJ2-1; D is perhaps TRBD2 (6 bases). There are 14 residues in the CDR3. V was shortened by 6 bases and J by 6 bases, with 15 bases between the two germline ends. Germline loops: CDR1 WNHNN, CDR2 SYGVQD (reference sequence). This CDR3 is CASSNPGVINEQFF. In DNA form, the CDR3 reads TGCGCCAGCAGCAACCCGGGAGTGATCAATGAGCAGTTCTTC.

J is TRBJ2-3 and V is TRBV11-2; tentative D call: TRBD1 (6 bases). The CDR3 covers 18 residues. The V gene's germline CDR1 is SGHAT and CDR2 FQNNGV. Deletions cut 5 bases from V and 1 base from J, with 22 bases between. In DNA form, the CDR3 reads TGTGCCAGCAGCCACCCCGTCACAGGGCCGCTCCGCACAGATACGCAGTATTTT. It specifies CASSHPVTGPLRTDTQYF.

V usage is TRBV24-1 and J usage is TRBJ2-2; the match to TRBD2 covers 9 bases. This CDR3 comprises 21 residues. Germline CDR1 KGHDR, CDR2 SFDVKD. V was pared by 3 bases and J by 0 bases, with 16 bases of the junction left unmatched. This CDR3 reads CATSDAGRQRGVTSNTGELFF. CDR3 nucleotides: TGTGCCACCAGTGATGCCGGGAGGCAGCGGGGGGTAACTTCGAACACCGGGGAGCTGTTTTTT.

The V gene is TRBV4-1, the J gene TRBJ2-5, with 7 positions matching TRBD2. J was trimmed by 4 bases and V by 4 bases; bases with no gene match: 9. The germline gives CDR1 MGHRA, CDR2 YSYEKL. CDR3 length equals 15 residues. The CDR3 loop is CASSRKRSGGETQYF. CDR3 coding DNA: TGCGCCAGCAGCCGGAAGAGGTCGGGGGGAGAGACCCAGTACTTC.

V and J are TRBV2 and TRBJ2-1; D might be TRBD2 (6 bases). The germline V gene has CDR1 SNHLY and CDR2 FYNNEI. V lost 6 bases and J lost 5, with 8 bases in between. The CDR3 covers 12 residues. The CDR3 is CASREGHNEQFF. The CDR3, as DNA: TGTGCCAGCAGGGAGGGCCACAATGAGCAGTTCTTC. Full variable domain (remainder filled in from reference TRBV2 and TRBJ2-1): EPEVTQTPSHQVTQMGQEVILRCVPISNHLYFYWYRQILGQKVEFLVSFYNNEISEKSEIFDDQFSVERPDGSNFTLKIRSTKLEDSAMYFCASREGHNEQFFGPGTRLTVL.

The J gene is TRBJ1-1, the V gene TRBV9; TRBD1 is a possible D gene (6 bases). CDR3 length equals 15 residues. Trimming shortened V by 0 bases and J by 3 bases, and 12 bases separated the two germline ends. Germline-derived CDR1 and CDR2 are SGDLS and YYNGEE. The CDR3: CASSVDRDGYTEAFF. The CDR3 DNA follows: TGTGCCAGCAGCGTAGACAGGGATGGGTACACTGAAGCTTTCTTT.

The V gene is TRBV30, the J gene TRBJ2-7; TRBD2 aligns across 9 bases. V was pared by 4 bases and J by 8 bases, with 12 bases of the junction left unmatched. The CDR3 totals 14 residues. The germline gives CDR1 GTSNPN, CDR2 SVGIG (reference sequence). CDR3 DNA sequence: TGTGCCTGGACTACGGATCCTAGCGGGATAAAGCAGTACTTC. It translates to CAWTTDPSGIKQYF. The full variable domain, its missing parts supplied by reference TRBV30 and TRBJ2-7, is SQTIHQWPATLVQPVGSPLSLECTVEGTSNPNLYWYRQAAGRGLQLLFYSVGIGQISSEVPQNLSASRPQDRQFILSSKKLLLSDSGFYLCAWTTDPSGIKQYFGPGTRLTVT.

The CDR3 is CASSPGTGAGANVLTF. CDR3 sequence (DNA): TGTGCCAGCAGCCCAGGGACAGGTGCTGGGGCCAACGTCCTGACTTTC. The chain carries TRBV5-4 and TRBJ2-6, with TRBD1 matching 8 bases. This CDR3 is built from 16 residues. V lost 4 bases and J lost 2; bases outside the gene matches: 5. CDR1 and CDR2 (germline): SGHNT, YYREEE (reference sequence).

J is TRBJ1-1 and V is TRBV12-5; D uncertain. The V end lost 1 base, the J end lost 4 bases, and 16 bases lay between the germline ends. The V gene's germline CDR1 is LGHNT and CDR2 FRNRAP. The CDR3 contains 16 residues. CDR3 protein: CASGLAEVWIGTEAFF. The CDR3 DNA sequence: TGTGCTAGTGGTTTGGCAGAGGTTTGGATCGGCACTGAAGCTTTCTTT. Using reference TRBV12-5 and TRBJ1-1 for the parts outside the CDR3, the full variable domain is DARVTQTPRHKVTEMGQEVTMRCQPILGHNTVFWYRQTMMQGLELLAYFRNRAPLDDSGMPKDRFSAEMPDATLATLKIQPSEPRDSAVYFCASGLAEVWIGTEAFFGQGTRLTVV.